This T cell receptor (beta chain) is drawn from a study of PD-1 blockade in classical Hodgkin lymphoma. Assay used: immunoSEQ multiplex PCR; TCRdb lists only in-frame clones, some missing. Of approximately 22,000 clones in the sample, approximately 68% are singletons; the top ten hold around 1.2%. The CDR3 consists of 11 residues. Germline V gene lookup returns CDR1 SQVTM and CDR2 ANQGSEA. V lost 0 bases to trimming and J lost 9 bases, with 8 bases between them. To note about this clone: As yet, its antigen is unknown.

Time point in this sample: cycle 4 day 1 (C4D1), after 5 to 7 weeks of nivolumab. Every patient experienced relapse after autologous stem cell transplantation, and brentuximab vedotin exposure varied. Thawed PBMCs yielded CD4+ T cells through magnetic negative selection. The patients, who had relapsed/refractory classical Hodgkin lymphoma, achieved best responses of complete response, partial response or progressive disease. Findings of the study overall: Complete responders' diversity at baseline resembled that of newly diagnosed patients. Patients starting nivolumab under 1 year after ASCT were excluded.

This specimen consisted of CD4+ T cells from blood, obtained before the fourth cycle of nivolumab. The rearrangement links TRBV29-1 to TRBJ2-5; tentative D call: TRBD2 (5 bases). This TCR was recovered from a human donor with classical Hodgkin lymphoma. The CDR3 DNA reads TGCAGCGTTGAAGAGTTCGGGGCCCAGTACTTC. Translation: CSVEEFGAQYF.